The 9 T cell receptor beta chains listed next were all sequenced from one sample in a study of circulating CD8 cells and anti-PD-1 response in melanoma (dated by TCRdb to 2020 to 2022). Four subsets defined by PD-1 and/or TIGIT were sorted from live CD3+CD8+TCRalphabeta+ cells on a BD FACSAria II cell sorter. Instrument used: NextSeq 500. The QIAseq Immune Repertoire RNA Library Kit, Human TCR Panel, was used to prepare TCR libraries from 15 ng of total RNA. The public reads were reanalyzed by TCRdb: fastp trimming at Q25, MiXCR alignment, in-frame beta chains only. Rows matching on CDR3 protein sequence are summarized as one entry with the most common DNA and genes. The sample data list just over 150 distinct CDR3 sequences, and around 9.3% of these were observed just once. The ten largest clones represent approximately 66% of the sample. Sample: CD8+ T cells from PBMCs, taken at baseline or after one month of anti-PD-1 therapy (not recorded which). The receptors shown here come from a human donor with melanoma.

This clonotype is large. The CDR3 DNA follows: TGTGCCAGCAGTTTATGGGGAACTTTTAATTCACCCCTCCACTTT. Translated, it gives CASSLWGTFNSPLHF. The chain is built from TRBV28 and TRBJ1-6; D gene unclear. Germline-derived CDR1 and CDR2 are MDHEN and SYDVKM. This CDR3 contains 15 residues. The V end lost 0 bases, the J end lost 6 bases, and 9 bases lay between the germline ends.

By frequency in the sample, this clonotype is medium-sized. The chain couples TRBV4-2 to TRBJ1-1; D is undetermined. Trimming took 4 bases from V and 2 from J, leaving 8 bases between them. This CDR3 has 13 residues. The germline CDR1 and CDR2 sequences are LGHNA and YNFKEQ. CDR3 loop: CASSPSSNTEAFF. The DNA of the CDR3 is TGTGCCAGCAGCCCATCATCAAACACTGAAGCTTTCTTT.

Comments on this clonotype: A much more abundant neighbour one base away suggests this may be a read error. As the CDR3 is not closed by the conserved phenylalanine or tryptophan, this likely results from a read error. The chain recombines TRBV10-3 with TRBJ2-7, with 9 bases identical to TRBD1. J gave up 1 base and V 8 bases, and 6 bases lay outside the gene matches. The CDR3 contains 14 residues. Germline CDR1 is ENHRY and CDR2 is SYGVKD. CDR3 protein: CAIRGGTGSYEQYL. The DNA for the CDR3 is TGTGCCATCCGTGGAGGGACAGGGTCCTACGAGCAGTACCTC.

Only a few counts were recorded for this clonotype. One junction end disagrees with the germline gene, perhaps due to a read error. V and J are TRBV28 and TRBJ2-7; TRBD2 is a possible D gene (6 bases). The CDR3 spans 13 residues. Germline assignment: CDR1 MDHEN and CDR2 SYDVKM. The CDR3 DNA reads TGTGCCATCGGGCGGGGCCTTTCCTACGAGGAGTACTTC. Protein product: CAIGRGLSYEEYF.

This clonotype is large in the sample. The chain carries TRBV19 and TRBJ2-7; a possible D gene is TRBD2 (5 bases). Trimming took off 3 bases at V and 0 bases at J, with 9 bases between the two ends. The CDR3 has 14 residues. Germline lookup yields CDR1 LNHDA and CDR2 SQIVND (reference sequence). The CDR3 sequence is CASSMTGDSYEQYF. CDR3 nucleotides: TGTGCCAGTAGTATGACCGGGGACTCCTACGAGCAGTACTTC.

In its sample, this clonotype is medium-sized. This rearrangement joins TRBV19 to TRBJ2-1; D tentatively reads TRBD1 or TRBD2 (6 bases each). The germline gives CDR1 LNHDA, CDR2 SQIVND (reference sequence). V was clipped by 5 bases and J by 14 bases, with 19 bases between them. The CDR3 runs 13 residues. CDR3 DNA sequence: TGTGCCAGTAGTTTTGGATTCAGGGGACTCGAGTTCTTC. Translating it yields CASSFGFRGLEFF.

The chain couples TRBV27 to TRBJ2-7, with 12 bases lining up with TRBD2. J gave up 0 bases and V 6 bases, and 6 bases lay outside the gene matches. Germline assignment: CDR1 MNHEY and CDR2 SMNVEV (reference sequence). This CDR3 is 16 amino acids long. This CDR3 reads CASSTSGGLFSYEQYF. CDR3 DNA: TGTGCCAGCAGCACTAGCGGGGGGCTGTTCTCCTACGAGCAGTACTTC.

This clonotype is categorized as large. This chain connects TRBV24-1 to TRBJ2-3; 10 positions match TRBD1. This CDR3 has 17 residues. Per the germline V gene, CDR1 is KGHDR and CDR2 is SFDVKD. The V segment lost 6 bases and the J segment 4 bases; nucleotides outside the gene matches: 12. The CDR3 region has the DNA TGTGCCACCAGTACGATTAAGGACAGGGGGTCGTCAGATACGCAGTATTTT. Amino acid sequence: CATSTIKDRGSSDTQYF.

In this sample, this clonotype is large. This chain uses TRBV29-1 with TRBJ2-1; possibly TRBD2 for D (6 bases). The CDR3 covers 13 residues. Germline values: CDR1 SQVTM, CDR2 ANQGSEA. The V and J ends lost 7 bases and 4 bases respectively, with 14 bases between them. CDR3 amino acids: CSAQEGTYNEQFF. CDR3 DNA sequence: TGCAGCGCCCAGGAGGGAACGTACAATGAGCAGTTCTTC.